This T cell receptor beta chain was sequenced during a study of shared clonotypes between healthy human individuals. Background on the study: The donors, a couple of women and a few men, were aged 18 to 49.

Clones were sequenced by immunoSEQ multiplex PCR, and TCRdb holds only the in-frame ones, with some missing. The sample has roughly 2.2 million clones, 93% seen once. This clone showed up just once. Its antigen is not known. Overall study results and limits: Naive subsets, compared against memory subsets, generally had larger estimated richness values.

The CDR3 sequence is 19 residues long. V lost 1 base and J lost 0, with 20 bases in between. The germline CDR1 and CDR2 sequences are MDHEN and SYDVKM. The sequenced material came from naive CD4+ T cells from PBMCs. Subset noted: CD45RA+ positively selected. This TCR came from a man younger than 35 in good health. Some clones in this sample may be carry-over from other donors' samples. J is TRBJ2-3 and V is TRBV28; the D gene could be TRBD1 or TRBD2 (5 bases each). Here the CDR3 DNA reads TGTGCCAGCAGTTTATCCCTTCTGTTCCGGGACCCTAGCACAGATACGCAGTATTTT. Its protein is CASSLSLLFRDPSTDTQYF.